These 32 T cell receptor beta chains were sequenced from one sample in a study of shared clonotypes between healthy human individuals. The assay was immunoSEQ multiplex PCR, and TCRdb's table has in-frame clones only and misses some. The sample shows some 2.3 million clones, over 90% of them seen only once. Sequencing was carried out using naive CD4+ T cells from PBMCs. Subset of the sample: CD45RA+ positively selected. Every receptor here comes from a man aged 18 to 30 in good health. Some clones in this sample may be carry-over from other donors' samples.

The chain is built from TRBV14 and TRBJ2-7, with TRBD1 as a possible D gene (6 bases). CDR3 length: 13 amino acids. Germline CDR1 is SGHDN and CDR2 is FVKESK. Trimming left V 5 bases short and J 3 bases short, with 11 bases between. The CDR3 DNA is TGTGCCAGCAGCGTCCGGACAGTCTACGAGCAGTACTTC. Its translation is CASSVRTVYEQYF.

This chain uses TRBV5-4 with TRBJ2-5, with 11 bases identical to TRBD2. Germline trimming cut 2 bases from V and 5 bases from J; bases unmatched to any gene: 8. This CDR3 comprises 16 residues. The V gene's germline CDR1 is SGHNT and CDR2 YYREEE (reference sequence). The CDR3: CASSFMTSGKRETQYF. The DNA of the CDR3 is TGTGCCAGCAGCTTCATGACTAGCGGGAAAAGGGAGACCCAGTACTTC.

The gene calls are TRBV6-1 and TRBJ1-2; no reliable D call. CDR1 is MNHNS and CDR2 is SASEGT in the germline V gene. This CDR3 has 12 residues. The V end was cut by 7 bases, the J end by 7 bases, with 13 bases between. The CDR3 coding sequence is TGTGCCAGCACCACGGAGCCACCTGGCTACACCTTC. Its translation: CASTTEPPGYTF.

CDR3 coding DNA: TGCAGCGTTACTTTCGGGTCGGGCAAAAAAAACATTCAGTACTTC. Encoded protein: CSVTFGSGKKNIQYF. This chain joins TRBV29-1 and TRBJ2-4; no clear D. CDR3 length: 15 amino acids. Trimming stripped 5 bases from V and 4 bases from J, with 18 bases between. Germline loops: CDR1 SQVTM, CDR2 ANQGSEA.

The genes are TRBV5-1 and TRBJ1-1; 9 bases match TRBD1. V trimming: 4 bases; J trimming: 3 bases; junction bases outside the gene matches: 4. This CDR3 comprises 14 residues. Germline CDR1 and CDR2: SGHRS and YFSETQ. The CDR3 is CASSGTGLDTEAFF. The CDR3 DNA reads TGCGCCAGCAGCGGGACAGGGTTAGACACTGAAGCTTTCTTT.

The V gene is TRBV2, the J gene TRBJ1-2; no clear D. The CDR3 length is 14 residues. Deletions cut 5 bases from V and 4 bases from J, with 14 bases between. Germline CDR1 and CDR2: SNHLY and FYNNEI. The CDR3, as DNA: TGTGCCAGCAGTCCACTGACAAGCCCCTATGGCTACACCTTC. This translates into CASSPLTSPYGYTF.

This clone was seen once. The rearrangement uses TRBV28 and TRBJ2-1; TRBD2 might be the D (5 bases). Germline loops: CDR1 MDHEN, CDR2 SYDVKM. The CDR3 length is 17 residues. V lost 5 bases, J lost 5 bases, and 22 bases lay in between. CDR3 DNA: TGTGCCAGCAGTCCAAATTTTCTAGCTGCCAACCACAATGAGCAGTTCTTC. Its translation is CASSPNFLAANHNEQFF.

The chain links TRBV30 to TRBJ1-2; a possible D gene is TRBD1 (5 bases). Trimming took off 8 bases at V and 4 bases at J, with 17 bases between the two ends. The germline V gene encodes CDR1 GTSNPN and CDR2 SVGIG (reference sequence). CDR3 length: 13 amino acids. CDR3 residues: CAGGAPTPYGYTF. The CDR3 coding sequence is TGTGCCGGAGGGGCCCCGACCCCCTATGGCTACACCTTC.

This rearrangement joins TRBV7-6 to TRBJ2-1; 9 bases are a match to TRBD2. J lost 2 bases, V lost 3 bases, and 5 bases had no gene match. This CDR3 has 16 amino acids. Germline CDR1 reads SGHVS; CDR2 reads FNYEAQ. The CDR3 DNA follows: TGTGCCAGCAGCTTGGGGCGGGAGGGCCCCTACAATGAGCAGTTCTTC. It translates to CASSLGREGPYNEQFF.

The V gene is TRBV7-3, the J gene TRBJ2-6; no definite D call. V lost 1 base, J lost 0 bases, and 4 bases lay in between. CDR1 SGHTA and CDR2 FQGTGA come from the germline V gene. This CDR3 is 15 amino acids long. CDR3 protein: CASSLMPSGANVLTF. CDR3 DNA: TGTGCCAGCAGCTTAATGCCCTCTGGGGCCAACGTCCTGACTTTC.

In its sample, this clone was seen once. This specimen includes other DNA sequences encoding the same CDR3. CDR3 sequence: CASSPGLAAYNEQFF. DNA of the CDR3: TGTGCCAGCAGCCCGGGACTAGCGGCCTACAATGAGCAGTTCTTC. The chain carries TRBV5-6 and TRBJ2-1; TRBD2 agrees at 11 bases. There are 15 residues in the CDR3. V trimming: 4 bases; J trimming: 2 bases; junction bases outside the gene matches: 2. Germline V gene sequence: CDR1 SGHDT, CDR2 YYEEEE.

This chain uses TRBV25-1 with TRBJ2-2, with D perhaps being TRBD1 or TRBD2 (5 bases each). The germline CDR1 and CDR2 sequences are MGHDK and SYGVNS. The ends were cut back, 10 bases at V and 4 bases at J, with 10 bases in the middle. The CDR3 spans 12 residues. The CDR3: CATRDVTGELFF. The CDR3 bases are TGTGCCACCCGGGACGTCACCGGGGAGCTGTTTTTT.

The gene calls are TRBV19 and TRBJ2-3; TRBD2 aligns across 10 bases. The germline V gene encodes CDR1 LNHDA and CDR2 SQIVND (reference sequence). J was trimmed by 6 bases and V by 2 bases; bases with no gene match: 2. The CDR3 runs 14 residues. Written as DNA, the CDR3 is TGTGCCAGTAGTATAAGCGGGAGGGTGGATACGCAGTATTTT. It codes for CASSISGRVDTQYF.

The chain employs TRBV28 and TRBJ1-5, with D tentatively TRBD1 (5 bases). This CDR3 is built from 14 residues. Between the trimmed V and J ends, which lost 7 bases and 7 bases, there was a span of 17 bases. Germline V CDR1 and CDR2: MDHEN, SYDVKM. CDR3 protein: CASNIPGTEQPQHF. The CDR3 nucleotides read TGTGCCAGCAACATACCCGGGACGGAACAGCCCCAGCATTTT. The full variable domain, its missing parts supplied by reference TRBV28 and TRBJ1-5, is DVKVTQSSRYLVKRTGEKVFLECVQDMDHENMFWYRQDPGLGLRLIYFSYDVKMKEKGDIPEGYSVSREKKERFSLILESASTNQTSMYLCASNIPGTEQPQHFGDGTRLSIL.

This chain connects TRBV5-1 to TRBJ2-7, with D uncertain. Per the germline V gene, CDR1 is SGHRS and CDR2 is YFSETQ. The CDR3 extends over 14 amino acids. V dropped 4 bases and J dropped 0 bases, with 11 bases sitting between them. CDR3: CASSAASPSYEQYF. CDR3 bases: TGCGCCAGCAGCGCGGCCTCTCCCTCCTACGAGCAGTACTTC.

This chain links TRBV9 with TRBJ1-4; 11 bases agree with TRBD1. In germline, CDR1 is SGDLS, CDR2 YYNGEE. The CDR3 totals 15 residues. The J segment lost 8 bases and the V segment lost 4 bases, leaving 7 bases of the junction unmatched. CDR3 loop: CASSRGTGGGEKLFF. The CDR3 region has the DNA TGTGCCAGCAGCAGAGGGACAGGGGGAGGGGAAAAACTGTTTTTT.

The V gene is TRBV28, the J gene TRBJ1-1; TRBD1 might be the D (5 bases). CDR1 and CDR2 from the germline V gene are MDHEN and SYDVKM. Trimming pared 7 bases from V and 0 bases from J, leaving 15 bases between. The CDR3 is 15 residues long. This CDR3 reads CASTLPAGLNTEAFF. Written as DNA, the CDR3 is TGTGCCAGCACCTTACCAGCGGGACTGAACACTGAAGCTTTCTTT.

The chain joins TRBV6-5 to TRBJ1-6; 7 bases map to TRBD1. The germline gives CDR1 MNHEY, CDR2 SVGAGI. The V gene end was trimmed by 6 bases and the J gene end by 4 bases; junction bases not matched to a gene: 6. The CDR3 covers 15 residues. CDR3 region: CASRAGTAYNSPLHF. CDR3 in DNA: TGTGCCAGCAGGGCCGGGACAGCTTATAATTCACCCCTCCACTTT.

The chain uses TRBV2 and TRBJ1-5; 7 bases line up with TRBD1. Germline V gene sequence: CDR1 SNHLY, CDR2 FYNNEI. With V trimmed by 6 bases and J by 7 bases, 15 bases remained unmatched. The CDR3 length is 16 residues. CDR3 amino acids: CASSPRGGRAEQPQHF. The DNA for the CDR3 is TGTGCCAGCAGCCCCAGGGGGGGGCGCGCAGAGCAGCCCCAGCATTTT. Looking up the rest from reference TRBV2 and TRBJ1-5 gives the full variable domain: EPEVTQTPSHQVTQMGQEVILRCVPISNHLYFYWYRQILGQKVEFLVSFYNNEISEKSEIFDDQFSVERPDGSNFTLKIRSTKLEDSAMYFCASSPRGGRAEQPQHFGDGTRLSIL.

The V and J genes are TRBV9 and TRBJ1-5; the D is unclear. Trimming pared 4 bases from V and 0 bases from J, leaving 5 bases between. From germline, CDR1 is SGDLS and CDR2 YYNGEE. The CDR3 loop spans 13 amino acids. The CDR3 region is CASSPNSNQPQHF. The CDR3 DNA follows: TGTGCCAGCAGCCCTAATAGCAATCAGCCCCAGCATTTT.

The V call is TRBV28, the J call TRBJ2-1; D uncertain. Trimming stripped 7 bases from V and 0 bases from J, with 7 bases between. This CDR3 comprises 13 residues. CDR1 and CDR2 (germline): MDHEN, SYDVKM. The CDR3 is CASIQDSYNEQFF. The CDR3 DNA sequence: TGTGCCAGCATCCAAGACTCCTACAATGAGCAGTTCTTC.

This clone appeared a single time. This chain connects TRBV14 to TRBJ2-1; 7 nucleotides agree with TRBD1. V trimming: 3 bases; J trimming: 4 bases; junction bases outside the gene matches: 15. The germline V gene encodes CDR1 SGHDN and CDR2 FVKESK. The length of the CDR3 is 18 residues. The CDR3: CASSQRNRQGKGYNEQFF. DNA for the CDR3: TGTGCCAGCAGCCAGCGAAATAGACAGGGAAAAGGGTACAATGAGCAGTTCTTC.

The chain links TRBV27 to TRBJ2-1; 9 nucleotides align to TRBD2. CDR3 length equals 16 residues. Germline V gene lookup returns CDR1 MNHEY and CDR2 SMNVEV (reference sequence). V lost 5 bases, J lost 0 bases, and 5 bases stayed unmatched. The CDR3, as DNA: TGTGCCAGCAGTCGACATAGCGGGAGCTCCTACAATGAGCAGTTCTTC. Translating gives CASSRHSGSSYNEQFF.

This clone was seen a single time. The CDR3 sequence: CASSLARAGGREKLFF. The CDR3 DNA sequence: TGTGCCAGCAGCTTAGCGAGGGCAGGGGGCCGCGAAAAACTGTTTTTT. The chain recombines TRBV7-9 with TRBJ1-4; 8 nucleotides agree with TRBD1. This CDR3 spans 16 amino acids. Germline V lookup: CDR1 SEHNR, CDR2 FQNEAQ (reference sequence). V lost 0 bases to trimming and J lost 8 bases; unmatched junction nucleotides: 8.

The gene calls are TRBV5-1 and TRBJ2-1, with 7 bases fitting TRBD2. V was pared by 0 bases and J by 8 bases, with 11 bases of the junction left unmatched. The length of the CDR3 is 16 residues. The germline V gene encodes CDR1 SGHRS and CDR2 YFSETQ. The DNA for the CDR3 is TGCGCCAGCAGCTTGGGATTGGGCGGGAGCAGGTATGAGCAGTTCTTC. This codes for CASSLGLGGSRYEQFF.

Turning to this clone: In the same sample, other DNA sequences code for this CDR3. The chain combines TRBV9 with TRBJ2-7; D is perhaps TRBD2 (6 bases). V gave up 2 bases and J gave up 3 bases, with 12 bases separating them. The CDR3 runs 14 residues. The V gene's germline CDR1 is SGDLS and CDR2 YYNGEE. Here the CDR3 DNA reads TGTGCCAGCAGCGTTAGCGGCACGAGCTACGAGCAGTACTTC. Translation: CASSVSGTSYEQYF. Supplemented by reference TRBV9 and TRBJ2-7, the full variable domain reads DSGVTQTPKHLITATGQRVTLRCSPRSGDLSVYWYQQSLDQGLQFLIQYYNGEERAKGNILERFSAQQFPDLHSELNLSSLELGDSALYFCASSVSGTSYEQYFGPGTRLTVT.

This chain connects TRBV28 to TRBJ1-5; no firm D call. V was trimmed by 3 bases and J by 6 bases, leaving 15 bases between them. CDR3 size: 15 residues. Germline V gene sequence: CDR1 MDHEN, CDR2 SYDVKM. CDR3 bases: TGTGCCAGCAGTTTTCCGTCAGGTGGTAGTCAGCCCCAGCATTTT. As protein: CASSFPSGGSQPQHF. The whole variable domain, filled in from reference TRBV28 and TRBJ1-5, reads DVKVTQSSRYLVKRTGEKVFLECVQDMDHENMFWYRQDPGLGLRLIYFSYDVKMKEKGDIPEGYSVSREKKERFSLILESASTNQTSMYLCASSFPSGGSQPQHFGDGTRLSIL.

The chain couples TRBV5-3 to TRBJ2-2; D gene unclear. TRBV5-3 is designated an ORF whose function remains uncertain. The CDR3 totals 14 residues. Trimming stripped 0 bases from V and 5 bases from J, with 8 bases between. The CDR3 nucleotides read TGTGCCAGAAGCTTGGGGCTACCAACCGGGGAGCTGTTTTTT. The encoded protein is CARSLGLPTGELFF.

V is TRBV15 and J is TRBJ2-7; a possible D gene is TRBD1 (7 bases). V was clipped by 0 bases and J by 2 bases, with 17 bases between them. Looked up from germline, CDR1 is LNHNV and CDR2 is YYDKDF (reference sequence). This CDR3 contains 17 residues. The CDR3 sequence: CATSREEAGRGTYEQYF. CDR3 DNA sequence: TGTGCCACCAGCAGAGAGGAAGCGGGCAGGGGGACCTACGAGCAGTACTTC.

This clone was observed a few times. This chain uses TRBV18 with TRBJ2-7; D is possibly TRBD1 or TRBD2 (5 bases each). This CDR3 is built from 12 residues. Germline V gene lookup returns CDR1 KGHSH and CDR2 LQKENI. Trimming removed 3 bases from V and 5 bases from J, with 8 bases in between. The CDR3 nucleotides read TGTGCCAGCTCACCGGGGGTCGACGAGCAGTACTTC. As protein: CASSPGVDEQYF.

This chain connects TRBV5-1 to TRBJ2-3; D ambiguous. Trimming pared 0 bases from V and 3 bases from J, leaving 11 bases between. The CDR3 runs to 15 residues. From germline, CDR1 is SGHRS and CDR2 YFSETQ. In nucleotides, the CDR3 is TGCGCCAGCAGCTTGGATGGGCCAAGGACAGATACGCAGTATTTT. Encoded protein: CASSLDGPRTDTQYF.

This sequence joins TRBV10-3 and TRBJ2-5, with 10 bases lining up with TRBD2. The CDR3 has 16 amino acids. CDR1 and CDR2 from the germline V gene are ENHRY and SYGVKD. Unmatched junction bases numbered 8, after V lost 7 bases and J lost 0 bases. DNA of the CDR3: TGTGCCATCAAAGCCGGGGGACTAGCGAACCAAGAGACCCAGTACTTC. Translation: CAIKAGGLANQETQYF.